These T cell receptor beta chains were read from a single sample in a study of identical twins. TCRdb processed the 5' RACE reads anew with MiXCR; each CDR3 protein has one entry. The table shows roughly 720,000 distinct CDR3 sequences, with about 18% occurring only once. The data also belong to a second study, concerning T cells expressing NK-cell markers.

Sample: PBMCs. The receptors originated from a woman aged 18-29 years in good health. Both conserved end residues are part of each CDR3. The D gene is left open where the match is weak. Not all rows give a size; the values are once, few, many and, for expanded clones, a class.

J	D	V	size	CDR3	DNA
TRBJ2-7	.	TRBV12-3/TRBV12-4	few	CASRQHYEQYF	TGTGCCAGCAGGCAACACTACGAGCAGTACTTC
TRBJ2-7	.	TRBV5-1	.	CASSLELGTAYEQYF	TGCGCCAGCAGTTTGGAGTTGGGTACAGCCTACGAGCAGTACTTC
TRBJ2-3	.	TRBV12-3/TRBV12-4	few	CASSHPRQPGTYF	TGTGCCAGCAGTCACCCTCGACAGCCAGGAACCTATTTT
TRBJ2-7	.	TRBV2	.	CASRLVEGYEQYF	TGTGCCAGCCGACTAGTGGAGGGTTACGAGCAGTACTTC
TRBJ2-7	.	TRBV12-3/TRBV12-4	few	CASSPYGGSYEQYF	TGTGCCAGCAGTCCCTATGGGGGATCCTACGAGCAGTACTTC
TRBJ2-2	.	TRBV24-1	.	CATSDGQLGNTGELFF	TGTGCCACCAGTGACGGACAGTTGGGGAACACCGGGGAGCTGTTTTTT
TRBJ1-2	TRBD1	TRBV6-5	few	CASSYGQGNGYTF	TGTGCCAGCAGTTACGGACAGGGAAATGGCTACACCTTC
TRBJ2-1	TRBD1	TRBV5-1	.	CASSLGTGIWDEQFF	TGCGCCAGCAGCTTGGGGACAGGGATTTGGGATGAGCAGTTCTTC
TRBJ1-4	.	TRBV10-3	.	CAISPLGINEKLFF	TGTGCCATTTCGCCCCTCGGAATTAATGAAAAACTGTTTTTT
TRBJ1-6	.	TRBV5-1	many	CASSPDSYSYNSPLHF	TGCGCCAGCAGCCCGGACTCTTACTCCTATAATTCACCCCTCCACTTT
TRBJ2-1	.	TRBV18	.	CASSTKKGTEQFF	TGTGCCAGCTCAACCAAGAAGGGCACTGAGCAGTTCTTC
TRBJ2-2	TRBD2	TRBV7-8	once	CASSSAGGPTGELFF	TGTGCCAGCAGCTCGGCGGGGGGGCCGACCGGGGAGCTGTTTTTT
TRBJ2-1	TRBD1	TRBV10-3	.	CAIRDRAGPYNEQFF	TGTGCCATCAGGGACAGGGCAGGTCCCTACAATGAGCAGTTCTTC
TRBJ2-7	.	TRBV5-5	.	CASSLRSIYEQYF	TGTGCCAGCAGCTTGAGAAGCATCTACGAGCAGTACTTC
TRBJ2-7	TRBD2	TRBV11-2	.	CASTILAGGREQYF	TGTGCCAGCACAATACTAGCGGGAGGGCGCGAGCAGTACTTC
TRBJ1-2	TRBD1	TRBV29-1	few	CSVEVPGVTGGAGYTF	TGCAGCGTTGAAGTTCCCGGAGTGACAGGGGGTGCGGGCTACACCTTC
TRBJ1-3	.	TRBV20-1	.	CSARDRLGGNTIYF	TGCAGTGCTAGAGATCGACTGGGTGGAAACACCATATATTTT
TRBJ2-2	TRBD2	TRBV12-3/TRBV12-4	few	CASRLAGGGELFF	TGTGCCAGCAGACTAGCGGGAGGTGGGGAGCTGTTTTTT
TRBJ2-1	.	TRBV5-1	.	CASSLESPLNEQFF	TGCGCCAGCAGCTTGGAATCCCCCCTCAATGAGCAGTTCTTC
TRBJ2-7	.	TRBV4-1	.	CASSPVPSEGSYEQYF	TGCGCCAGCAGCCCCGTACCTAGTGAAGGCTCCTACGAGCAGTACTTC
TRBJ1-1	TRBD1	TRBV4-3	few	CASSQTGANTEAFF	TGCGCCAGCAGCCAGACAGGGGCGAACACTGAAGCTTTCTTT
TRBJ1-1	.	TRBV20-1	.	CSASADGDTEAFF	TGCAGTGCTAGCGCGGACGGGGACACTGAAGCTTTCTTT
TRBJ2-4	.	TRBV20-1	few	CSAIPGKGMGDIQYF	TGCAGTGCTATACCTGGGAAGGGGATGGGGGACATTCAGTACTTC
TRBJ2-1	TRBD1	TRBV5-1	.	CASSFAGTGYSEQFF	TGCGCCAGCAGCTTTGCCGGGACAGGGTACAGTGAGCAGTTCTTC
TRBJ2-6	.	TRBV21-1	few	CASSKGSQDDGANVLTF	TGTGCCAGCAGCAAAGGGTCCCAGGACGACGGGGCCAACGTCCTGACTTTC
TRBJ1-2	TRBD1	TRBV12-3/TRBV12-4	few	CASIGQGARYGYTF	TGTGCCAGCATTGGACAGGGGGCACGCTATGGCTACACCTTC
TRBJ2-3	TRBD2	TRBV5-6	many	CASSWVAGGHTDTQYF	TGTGCCAGCAGCTGGGTAGCGGGGGGCCACACAGATACGCAGTATTTT
TRBJ2-1	TRBD2	TRBV10-3	many	CAISESSGGYNEQFF	TGTGCCATCAGTGAATCCAGCGGGGGCTACAATGAGCAGTTCTTC
TRBJ2-3	.	TRBV5-1	.	CASSLGQGGSDTQYF	TGCGCCAGCAGCCTCGGACAGGGAGGGTCGGATACGCAGTATTTT
TRBJ2-3	.	TRBV12-3/TRBV12-4	many	CASSPQGATDTQYF	TGTGCCAGCAGCCCTCAAGGAGCTACAGATACGCAGTATTTT
TRBJ2-1	TRBD2	TRBV20-1	.	CSASLTSGGNNEQFF	TGCAGTGCTAGCTTAACTAGCGGGGGAAACAATGAGCAGTTCTTC
TRBJ2-4	.	TRBV30	.	CAWSVGTKNIQYF	TGTGCCTGGAGTGTCGGAACCAAAAACATTCAGTACTTC
TRBJ2-3	TRBD2	TRBV12-3/TRBV12-4	many	CASSFRGLAGTTDTQYF	TGTGCCAGCAGTTTTAGGGGACTAGCGGGAACCACAGATACGCAGTATTTT
TRBJ1-2	.	TRBV12-3/TRBV12-4	.	CASSPSGGYGYTF	TGTGCCAGCAGTCCCTCTGGGGGCTATGGCTACACCTTC
TRBJ2-1	.	TRBV20-1	.	CSASGGSLSYNEQFF	TGCAGTGCTAGTGGTGGGAGTCTATCCTACAATGAGCAGTTCTTC
TRBJ2-7	TRBD1	TRBV20-1	few	CSASTGTGAYEQYF	TGCAGTGCAAGTACCGGGACAGGCGCCTACGAGCAGTACTTC
TRBJ2-4	.	TRBV3-1	few	CASSQVMGDSRVYF	TGTGCCAGCAGCCAGGTGATGGGGGATTCGCGGGTTTACTTC